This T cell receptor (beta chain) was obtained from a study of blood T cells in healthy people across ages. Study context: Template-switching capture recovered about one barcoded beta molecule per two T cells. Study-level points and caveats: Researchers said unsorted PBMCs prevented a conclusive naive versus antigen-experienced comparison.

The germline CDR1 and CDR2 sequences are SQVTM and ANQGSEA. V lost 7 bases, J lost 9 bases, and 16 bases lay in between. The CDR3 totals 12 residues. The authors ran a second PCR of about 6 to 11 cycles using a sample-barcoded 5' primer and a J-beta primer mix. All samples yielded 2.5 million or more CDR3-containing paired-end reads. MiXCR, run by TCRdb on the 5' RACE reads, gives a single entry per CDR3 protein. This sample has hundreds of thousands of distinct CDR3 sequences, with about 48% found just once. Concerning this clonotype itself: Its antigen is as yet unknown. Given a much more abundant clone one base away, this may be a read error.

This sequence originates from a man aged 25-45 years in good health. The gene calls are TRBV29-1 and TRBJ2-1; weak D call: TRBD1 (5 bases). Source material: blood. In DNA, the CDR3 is TGCAGCGCCCCAGGGCGCCGAGGTGAGCAGTTCTTC. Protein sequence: CSAPGRRGEQFF.